This T cell receptor (beta chain) was recorded in a study of CD8 T cells in Susac syndrome. Study-wide context: The sequenced Susac syndrome patients included about six who had clinically active disease and eight or nine who were in remission. Study outcomes and limitations: There was no clonal expansion in the CD4+ T cell repertoires of Susac syndrome.

The CDR3 runs to 12 residues. The germline V gene encodes CDR1 SGHDN and CDR2 FVKESK. The V end lost 1 base, the J end lost 13 bases, and 11 bases lay between the germline ends. The RNA input was 0.5 to 1 ug, and it was reverse transcribed with random hexamers. Multiplex immunoSEQ PCR targeted 54 Vbeta and 13 Jbeta TCR beta segments. MiXCR was run by TCRdb on the immunoSEQ multiplex PCR reads, yielding one entry per CDR3 protein. The sample consists of approximately 77,000 distinct CDR3 sequences, 85% to 95% of them appearing once. As to this clonotype: Its antigen is undetermined.

All included Susac syndrome patients satisfied recently defined diagnostic criteria for definite or probable disease. The receptor was isolated from a human donor with Susac syndrome. This rearrangement joins TRBV14 to TRBJ2-1; D uncertain. Sequences were obtained from CD4+ T cells from PBMCs. The CDR3 loop is CASSQVVLAQFF. The CDR3 coding sequence is TGTGCCAGCAGCCAAGTGGTGTTGGCCCAGTTCTTC.